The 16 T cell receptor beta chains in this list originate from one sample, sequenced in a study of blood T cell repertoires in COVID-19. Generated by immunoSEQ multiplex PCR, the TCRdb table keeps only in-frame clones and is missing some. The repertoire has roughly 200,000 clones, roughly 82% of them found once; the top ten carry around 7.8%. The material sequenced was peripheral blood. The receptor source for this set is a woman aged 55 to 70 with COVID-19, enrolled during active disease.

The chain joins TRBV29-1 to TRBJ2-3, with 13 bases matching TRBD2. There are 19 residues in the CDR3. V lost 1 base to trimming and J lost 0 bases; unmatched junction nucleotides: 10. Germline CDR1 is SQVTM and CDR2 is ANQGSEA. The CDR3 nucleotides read TGCAGCGTTGAAGGAGGGGGGACTAGCGGGGTTAGGAGCACAGATACGCAGTATTTT. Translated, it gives CSVEGGGTSGVRSTDTQYF.

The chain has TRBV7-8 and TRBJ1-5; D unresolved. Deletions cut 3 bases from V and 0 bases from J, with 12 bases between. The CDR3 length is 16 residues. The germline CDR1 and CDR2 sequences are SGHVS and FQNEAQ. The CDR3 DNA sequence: TGTGCCAGCAGCTTCCAACAGAGCTATAGCAATCAGCCCCAGCATTTT. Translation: CASSFQQSYSNQPQHF.

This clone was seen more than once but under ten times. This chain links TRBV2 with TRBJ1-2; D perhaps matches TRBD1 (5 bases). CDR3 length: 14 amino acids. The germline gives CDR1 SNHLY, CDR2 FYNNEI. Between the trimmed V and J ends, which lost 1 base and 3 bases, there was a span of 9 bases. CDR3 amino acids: CASSEGGLDYGYTF. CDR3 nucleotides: TGTGCCAGCAGTGAAGGGGGACTAGACTATGGCTACACCTTC.

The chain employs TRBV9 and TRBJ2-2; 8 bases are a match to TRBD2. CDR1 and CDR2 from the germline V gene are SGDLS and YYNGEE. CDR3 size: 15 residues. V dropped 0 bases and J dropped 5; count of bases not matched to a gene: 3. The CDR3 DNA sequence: TGTGCCAGCAGCGTAGCCAGCGGGAGTACCGGGGAGCTGTTTTTT. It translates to CASSVASGSTGELFF.

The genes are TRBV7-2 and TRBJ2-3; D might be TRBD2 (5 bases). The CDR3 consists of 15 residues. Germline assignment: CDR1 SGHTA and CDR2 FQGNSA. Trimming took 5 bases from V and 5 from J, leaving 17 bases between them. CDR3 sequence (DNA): TGTGCCAGCAGCCCTACTAGACAAGGTGTAGATACGCAGTATTTT. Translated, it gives CASSPTRQGVDTQYF.

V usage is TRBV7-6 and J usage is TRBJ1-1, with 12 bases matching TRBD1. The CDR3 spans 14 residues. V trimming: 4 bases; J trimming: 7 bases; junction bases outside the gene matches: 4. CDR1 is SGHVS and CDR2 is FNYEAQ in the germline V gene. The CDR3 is CASSYRDRGHEAFF. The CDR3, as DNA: TGTGCCAGCAGCTACCGGGACAGGGGGCATGAAGCTTTCTTT.

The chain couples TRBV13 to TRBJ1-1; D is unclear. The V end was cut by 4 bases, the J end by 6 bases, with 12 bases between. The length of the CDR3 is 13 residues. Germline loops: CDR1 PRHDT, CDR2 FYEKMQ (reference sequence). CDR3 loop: CASSSYHNPEAFF. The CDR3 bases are TGTGCCAGCAGCTCCTATCATAATCCTGAAGCTTTCTTT.

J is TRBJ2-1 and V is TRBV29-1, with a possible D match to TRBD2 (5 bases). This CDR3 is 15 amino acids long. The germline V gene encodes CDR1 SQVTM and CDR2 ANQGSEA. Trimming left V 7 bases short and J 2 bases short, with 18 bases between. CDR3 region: CSGLRLPNTYNEQFF. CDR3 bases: TGCAGCGGGCTCAGACTACCCAACACCTACAATGAGCAGTTCTTC.

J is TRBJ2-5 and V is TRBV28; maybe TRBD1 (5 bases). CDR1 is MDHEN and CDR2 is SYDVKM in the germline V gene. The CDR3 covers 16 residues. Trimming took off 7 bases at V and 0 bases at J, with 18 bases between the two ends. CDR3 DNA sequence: TGTGCCAGCATCCCGGGCGGCAGGGCTTACCAAGAGACCCAGTACTTC. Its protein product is CASIPGGRAYQETQYF. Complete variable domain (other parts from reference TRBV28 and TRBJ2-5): DVKVTQSSRYLVKRTGEKVFLECVQDMDHENMFWYRQDPGLGLRLIYFSYDVKMKEKGDIPEGYSVSREKKERFSLILESASTNQTSMYLCASIPGGRAYQETQYFGPGTRLLVL.

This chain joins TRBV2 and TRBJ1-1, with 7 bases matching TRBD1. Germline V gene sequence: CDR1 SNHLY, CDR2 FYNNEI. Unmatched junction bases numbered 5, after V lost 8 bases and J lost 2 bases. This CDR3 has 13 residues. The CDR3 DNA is TGTGCCAGCCGGGAGGGGGCTAACACTGAAGCTTTCTTT. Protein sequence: CASREGANTEAFF.

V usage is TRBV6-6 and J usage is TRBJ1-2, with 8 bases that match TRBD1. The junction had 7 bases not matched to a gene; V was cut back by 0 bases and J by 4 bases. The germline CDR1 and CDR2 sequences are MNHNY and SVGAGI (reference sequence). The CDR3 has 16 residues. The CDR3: CASSYSGAGGGYGYTF. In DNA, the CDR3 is TGTGCCAGCAGTTACTCTGGGGCAGGGGGCGGCTATGGCTACACCTTC.

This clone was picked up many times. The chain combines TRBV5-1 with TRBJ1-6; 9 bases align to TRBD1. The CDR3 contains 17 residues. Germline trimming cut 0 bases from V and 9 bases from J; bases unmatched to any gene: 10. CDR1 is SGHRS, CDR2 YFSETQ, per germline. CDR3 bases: TGCGCCAGCAGCTTGGTGGGACAGGGTCGTCGAGGTTCACCCCTCCACTTT. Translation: CASSLVGQGRRGSPLHF.

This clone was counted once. CDR3 region: CASLGRTGRGGELFF. CDR3 sequence (DNA): TGTGCCAGCCTTGGAAGGACAGGCCGCGGCGGGGAGCTGTTTTTT. The V gene is TRBV6-5, the J gene TRBJ2-2; 7 bases are a match to TRBD1. This CDR3 comprises 15 residues. The germline V gene has CDR1 MNHEY and CDR2 SVGAGI. The V gene end was trimmed by 8 bases and the J gene end by 7 bases; junction bases not matched to a gene: 13.

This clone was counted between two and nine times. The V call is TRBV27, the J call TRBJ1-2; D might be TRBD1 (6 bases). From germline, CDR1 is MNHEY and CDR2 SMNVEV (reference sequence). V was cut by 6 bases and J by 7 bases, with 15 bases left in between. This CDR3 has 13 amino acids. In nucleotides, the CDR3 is TGTGCCAGCAGGAAGGGGGGGGTTCGTGGCTACACCTTC. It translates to CASRKGGVRGYTF.

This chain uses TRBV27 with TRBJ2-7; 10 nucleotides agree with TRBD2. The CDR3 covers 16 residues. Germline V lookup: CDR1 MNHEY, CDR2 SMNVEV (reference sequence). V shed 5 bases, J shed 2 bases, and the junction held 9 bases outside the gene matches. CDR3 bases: TGTGCCAGCAGTCTTATCCGGACTAGCGGCCCCTACGAGCAGTACTTC. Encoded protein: CASSLIRTSGPYEQYF.

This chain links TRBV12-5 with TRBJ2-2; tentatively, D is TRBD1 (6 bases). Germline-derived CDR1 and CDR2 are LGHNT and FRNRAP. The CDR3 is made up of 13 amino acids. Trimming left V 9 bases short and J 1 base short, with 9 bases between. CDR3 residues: CASATGNTGELFF. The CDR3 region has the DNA TGTGCTAGCGCGACAGGGAACACCGGGGAGCTGTTTTTT.